This note documents a single TCR beta chain sequence. The record originates from a study of cytomegalovirus exposure and HLA in healthy donors. The primer mix had 60 Vbeta and 13 Jbeta primers. The assay was immunoSEQ multiplex PCR, and TCRdb's table has in-frame clones only and misses some. The sample has about 89,000 clones, 65% to 75% seen once. This TCR was recovered from a man in his thirties or forties in good health and CMV-seronegative. Sequencing was done on a sample of PBMCs.

CDR3 in amino acids: CASSITGNQPQHF. The CDR3 nucleotides are TGTGCCAGTAGTATTACAGGGAATCAGCCCCAGCATTTT. The chain uses TRBV19 and TRBJ1-5, with D possibly being TRBD1 (6 bases). This CDR3 spans 13 amino acids. The germline V gene has CDR1 LNHDA and CDR2 SQIVND (reference sequence). V lost 3 bases, J lost 4 bases, and 7 bases lay in between.